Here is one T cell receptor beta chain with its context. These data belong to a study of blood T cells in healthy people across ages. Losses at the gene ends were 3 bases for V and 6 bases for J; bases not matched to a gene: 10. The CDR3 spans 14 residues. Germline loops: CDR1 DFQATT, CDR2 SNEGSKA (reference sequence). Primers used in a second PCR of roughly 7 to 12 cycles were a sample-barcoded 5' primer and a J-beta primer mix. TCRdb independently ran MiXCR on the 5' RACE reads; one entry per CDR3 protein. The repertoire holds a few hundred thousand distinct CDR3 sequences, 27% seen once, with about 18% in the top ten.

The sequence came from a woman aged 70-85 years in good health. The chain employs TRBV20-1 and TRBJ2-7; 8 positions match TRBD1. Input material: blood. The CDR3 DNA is TGCAGTGCTAGTCGGACAGGGCAAAGTGCCGAGCAGTACTTC. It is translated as CSASRTGQSAEQYF.